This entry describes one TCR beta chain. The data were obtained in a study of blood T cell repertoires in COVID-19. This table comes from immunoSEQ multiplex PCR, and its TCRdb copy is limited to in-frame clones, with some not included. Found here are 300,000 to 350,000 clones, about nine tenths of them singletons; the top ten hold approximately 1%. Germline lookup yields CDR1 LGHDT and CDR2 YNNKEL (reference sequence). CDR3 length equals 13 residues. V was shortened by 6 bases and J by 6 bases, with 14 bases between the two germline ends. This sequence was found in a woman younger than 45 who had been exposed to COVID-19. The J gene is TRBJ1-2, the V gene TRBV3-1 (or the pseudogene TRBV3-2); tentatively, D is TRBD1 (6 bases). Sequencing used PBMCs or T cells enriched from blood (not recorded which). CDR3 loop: CASRPPRGNGYTF. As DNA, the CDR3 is TGTGCCAGCAGACCTCCCAGGGGCAATGGCTACACCTTC.